A selection of T cell receptor beta chains follows, all from one sample in a study of tumor and adjacent non-tumor tissue in lung cancer. In TCRdb, the multiplex PCR reads were re-called with MiXCR into one record per CDR3 protein. The table includes approximately 150,000 distinct CDR3 sequences, 60% to 70% detected once. What was sequenced was lung tumor tissue. These receptor sequences come from a man aged 60 to 69 with small cell lung cancer. CDR3s include the opening cysteine and the closing phenylalanine or tryptophan. The order of the fields is J gene, V gene, clone size, D gene, CDR3 length, CDR3 DNA, CDR3 protein. D genes are given only for firm matches. The size entry is marked missing in some rows and otherwise reads once, few, many or a size class.

J: TRBJ1-6
V: TRBV4-1
size: -
D: -
length: 14
DNA: TGCGCCTGCAGCCAGGGACGGCAAGATTCACCCCTCCACTTT
CDR3: CACSQGRQDSPLHF

J: TRBJ1-2
V: TRBV6-5
size: -
D: -
length: 13
DNA: TGTGCCAACAGTTATGGCATGGCATACGAAAACACCTTC
CDR3: CANSYGMAYENTF

J: TRBJ2-7
V: TRBV12-3/TRBV12-4
size: few
D: -
length: 13
DNA: TGTGCCACCAGGTCGAAACACCGCTACGAGCAGTACTTC
CDR3: CATRSKHRYEQYF

J: TRBJ1-2
V: TRBV11-2
size: -
D: TRBD1
length: 15
DNA: TGTCCCAGCAGTCCCATACAGGGGGCAAACTATGACTACACCTTC
CDR3: CPSSPIQGANYDYTF

J: TRBJ2-1
V: TRBV6-2/TRBV6-3
size: many
D: TRBD2
length: 16
DNA: TGTGCCAGCAGCTCGGGACTAGCGGACCACTACAATGAGCAGTTCTTC
CDR3: CASSSGLADHYNEQFF

J: TRBJ2-5
V: TRBV20-1
size: -
D: -
length: 16
DNA: TGCAGTGCTATTTCGTGGGACGGAGACCAACAAGAGGCCCAGTACTTC
CDR3: CSAISWDGDQQEAQYF

J: TRBJ2-1
V: TRBV6-1
size: few
D: TRBD2
length: 15
DNA: TGTGCCAGCAGTAGAGGGACTAACGACTACAATGAGCAGTTCTTC
CDR3: CASSRGTNDYNEQFF

J: TRBJ2-7
V: TRBV28
size: -
D: TRBD2
length: 13
DNA: TGTGTCAGCACCGGGGGGGGGTCCTACGAGCAGTACTTC
CDR3: CVSTGGGSYEQYF

J: TRBJ1-5
V: TRBV12-3/TRBV12-4
size: many
D: -
length: 15
DNA: TGTGCCAGCAGTTTGGGGGGACATAGCAATCAGCCCCAGCATTTT
CDR3: CASSLGGHSNQPQHF

J: TRBJ2-1
V: TRBV6-5
size: -
D: -
length: 14
DNA: TGTGCCAATAGTCGACAGGAGTCCTACAATGAGCAGTTCTTC
CDR3: CANSRQESYNEQFF

J: TRBJ2-5
V: TRBV11-2
size: many
D: -
length: 14
DNA: TGTGCCAGCAGCTTAGTGGGGAGCGGAGAGACCCAGTACTTC
CDR3: CASSLVGSGETQYF

J: TRBJ1-5
V: TRBV2
size: -
D: -
length: 14
DNA: TGTGCCAGCAGTGAAGGGGACGGGAATCAGCCCCAGCATTTT
CDR3: CASSEGDGNQPQHF

J: TRBJ2-5
V: TRBV20-1
size: -
D: TRBD2
length: 15
DNA: TGCAGTGCAACGAGTAGCGGAAGCGGGGCAGAGACCCAGTACTTC
CDR3: CSATSSGSGAETQYF

J: TRBJ2-5
V: TRBV4-1
size: -
D: TRBD2
length: 17
DNA: TGCGCCAGCAGCCGGGGTCTACTAGCGGGAACCCAAGAGATCCAGTACTTC
CDR3: CASSRGLLAGTQEIQYF

J: TRBJ2-7
V: TRBV5-5
size: -
D: TRBD1
length: 14
DNA: TGTGCCAGAAGCAAACAGGGGGTTCTCTACGAGAAGTACTTC
CDR3: CARSKQGVLYEKYF

J: TRBJ2-5
V: TRBV20-1
size: few
D: -
length: 15
DNA: TGCAGTGCTAGAAGAGCGCGCGACTTCGGGGAGACCCAGTACTTC
CDR3: CSARRARDFGETQYF

J: TRBJ1-1
V: TRBV11-2
size: many
D: -
length: 13
DNA: TGTGCCAGCAGCTACACAGGGAGGGGTGAAGCTTTCTTT
CDR3: CASSYTGRGEAFF

J: TRBJ2-1
V: TRBV11-2
size: -
D: -
length: 15
DNA: TGTGCCAGCAGCTTCGTTTCTCCCCCCTACAATGAACAGTTCTTC
CDR3: CASSFVSPPYNEQFF

J: TRBJ2-1
V: TRBV11-2
size: once
D: TRBD2
length: 15
DNA: TGTGGCAGCAGCTTAGTCGTCTCTAGCGGCAATGAGCAGTTCTTC
CDR3: CGSSLVVSSGNEQFF

J: TRBJ2-3
V: TRBV5-4
size: few
D: -
length: 17
DNA: TGTGCCAGCAGCACCACAACAGGACCCCTTGTGACAGATACGCAGTATTTT
CDR3: CASSTTTGPLVTDTQYF

J: TRBJ1-1
V: TRBV11-1
size: -
D: -
length: 15
DNA: TGTGCCAGCAGCTATTTACCACGTAAGAACAATGAAGCTATCTTT
CDR3: CASSYLPRKNNEAIF

J: TRBJ2-7
V: TRBV12-3/TRBV12-4
size: -
D: TRBD2
length: 14
DNA: TGTGCCAACGGCCGGGGGGGGGACCTCTACGAGCAGTACTTC
CDR3: CANGRGGDLYEQYF

J: TRBJ2-5
V: TRBV20-1
size: -
D: -
length: 14
DNA: TGCAGTGCTAGAGACAGGCGGGACCAAGAGACCCAGTACTTC
CDR3: CSARDRRDQETQYF

J: TRBJ1-1
V: TRBV5-1
size: -
D: TRBD1
length: 15
DNA: TGCGCCAGCAACTTGACAGGGGTTATGAACACTGAAGCTTTCTTT
CDR3: CASNLTGVMNTEAFF

J: TRBJ1-4
V: TRBV18
size: -
D: -
length: 13
DNA: TGTGCCAGCTCACCGGGTATGAGTGAAAAACTGTTTTTC
CDR3: CASSPGMSEKLFF

J: TRBJ1-1
V: TRBV6-6
size: many
D: -
length: 16
DNA: TGTGCCAGCAGTTACGTCCCCGGACTTACGGTTAGTGAAGCTTTCTTT
CDR3: CASSYVPGLTVSEAFF